These 13 T cell receptor beta chains share one sample of origin, sequenced in a study of blood T cells in healthy people across ages. Through a sample-barcoded 5' primer and a J-beta primer mix, a second PCR was run for roughly 6 to 12 cycles. TCRdb recomputed calls from the 5' RACE reads with MiXCR, one row per CDR3 protein. The sample includes 600,000 to 1,000,000 distinct CDR3 sequences, 58% of them seen just once. Sequencing was done on a sample of blood. The receptors originated from a young man in good health.

This rearrangement joins TRBV29-1 to TRBJ2-1, with unresolved D. CDR3 length: 13 amino acids. V lost 4 bases and J lost 0, with 7 bases in between. CDR1 SQVTM and CDR2 ANQGSEA come from the germline V gene. DNA of the CDR3: TGCAGCGTTGGAGCCACCTCCTACAATGAGCAGTTCTTC. This translates into CSVGATSYNEQFF.

The chain carries TRBV29-1 and TRBJ2-3; tentatively, D is TRBD2 (5 bases). CDR1 is SQVTM, CDR2 ANQGSEA, per germline. The CDR3 spans 12 residues. Trimming shortened V by 7 bases and J by 6 bases, and 14 bases separated the two germline ends. The CDR3 DNA follows: TGCAGCGCCCAGGAATCGGGGGATACGCAGTATTTT. This translates into CSAQESGDTQYF.

This clonotype appeared a few times. The V call is TRBV27, the J call TRBJ2-1; possibly TRBD2 for D (6 bases). The V and J ends lost 6 bases and 4 bases respectively, with 22 bases between them. From germline, CDR1 is MNHEY and CDR2 SMNVEV (reference sequence). This CDR3 is built from 17 residues. The CDR3 sequence is CASRESGELAPYNEQFF. In DNA form, the CDR3 reads TGTGCCAGCAGAGAGTCTGGGGAGCTAGCGCCTTACAATGAGCAGTTCTTC.

This clonotype was seen only once. The chain employs TRBV12-5 and TRBJ2-4, with a possible D match to TRBD2 (7 bases). The last part of the DNA fits TRBJ2-7 better; the J call may be wrong. This CDR3 has 14 amino acids. From germline, CDR1 is LGHNT and CDR2 FRNRAP. The CDR3 DNA sequence: TGTGCTAGTAACCCTTGGGGGGGCTCGTACGAGCAGTACTTC. Translating gives CASNPWGGSYEQYF.

This clonotype appeared a few times. The V call is TRBV20-1, the J call TRBJ2-7; the match to TRBD2 covers 7 bases. Trimming cost V 4 bases and J 0 bases; bases outside gene matches: 6. This CDR3 spans 14 amino acids. Per the germline V gene, CDR1 is DFQATT and CDR2 is SNEGSKA (reference sequence). CDR3 protein: CSATHGGNSYEQYF. The DNA for the CDR3 is TGCAGTGCTACCCACGGGGGGAACTCCTACGAGCAGTACTTC.

The chain combines TRBV6-6 with TRBJ1-4, with D unresolved. CDR3 size: 12 residues. Germline lookup yields CDR1 MNHNY and CDR2 SVGAGI (reference sequence). The V gene lost 7 bases and the J gene lost 5 bases, with 8 bases spanning the gap. The CDR3 nucleotides read TGTGCCAGCAAGGTTGAGAATGAAAAACTGTTTTTT. Its translation: CASKVENEKLFF.

This clonotype was detected a few times. The V call is TRBV7-9, the J call TRBJ1-4; no firm D call. V lost 6 bases and J 7 bases, leaving 15 bases between the germline ends. The CDR3 loop spans 14 amino acids. Germline V CDR1 and CDR2: SEHNR, FQNEAQ (reference sequence). The CDR3 loop is CASSQDWAVEKLFF. CDR3 in DNA: TGTGCCAGCAGTCAGGATTGGGCCGTTGAAAAACTGTTTTTT.

The genes are TRBV7-9 and TRBJ2-3; D gene uncertain. V gave up 8 bases and J gave up 0 bases, with 12 bases separating them. CDR3 length equals 14 residues. Germline V CDR1 and CDR2: SEHNR, FQNEAQ (reference sequence). CDR3 nucleotides: TGTGCCAGCGGAATCGTGGCTAGCACAGATACGCAGTATTTT. As protein: CASGIVASTDTQYF.

This clonotype has more than one count but fewer than ten. V gene TRBV15 combines with J gene TRBJ2-4, with TRBD2 matching 16 bases. Germline CDR1 reads LNHNV; CDR2 reads YYDKDF (reference sequence). V shed 8 bases, J shed 8 bases, and the junction held 12 bases outside the gene matches. The CDR3 consists of 17 residues. CDR3 coding DNA: TGTGCCACCTCGACCGGGACTAGCGGGAGGGTGCGGGACATTCAGTACTTC. Protein sequence: CATSTGTSGRVRDIQYF. The full variable domain, with the rest looked up from reference TRBV15 and TRBJ2-4, is DAMVIQNPRYQVTQFGKPVTLSCSQTLNHNVMYWYQQKSSQAPKLLFHYYDKDFNNEADTPDNFQSRRPNTSFCFLDIRSPGLGDTAMYLCATSTGTSGRVRDIQYFGAGTRLSVL.

This chain uses TRBV5-4 with TRBJ2-3; 7 bases map to TRBD2. CDR3 length: 14 amino acids. Germline CDR1 SGHNT, CDR2 YYREEE (reference sequence). The V segment lost 9 bases and the J segment 2 bases; nucleotides outside the gene matches: 9. CDR3 loop: CATKTGGYTDTQYF. CDR3 nucleotide sequence: TGTGCCACCAAGACCGGGGGGTACACAGATACGCAGTATTTT.

V usage is TRBV5-1 and J usage is TRBJ2-1, with TRBD2 identical over 8 bases. Germline values: CDR1 SGHRS, CDR2 YFSETQ. J gave up 6 bases and V 5 bases, and 7 bases lay outside the gene matches. This CDR3 contains 14 residues. The CDR3 loop reads CASRELAACNEQFF. The CDR3 DNA reads TGCGCCAGCAGAGAACTAGCGGCCTGCAATGAGCAGTTCTTC.

The chain employs TRBV29-1 and TRBJ2-1, with TRBD2 matching over 9 bases. Germline V gene data show CDR1 as SQVTM and CDR2 as ANQGSEA. Germline trimming cut 4 bases from V and 2 bases from J; bases unmatched to any gene: 15. The length of the CDR3 is 18 residues. The CDR3 protein is CSVAEPLLSGSPYNEQFF. CDR3 DNA: TGCAGCGTTGCGGAGCCACTGCTTAGCGGGAGCCCCTACAATGAGCAGTTCTTC.

This clonotype was seen a single time. The genes are TRBV6-1 and TRBJ1-1, with unresolved D. V was clipped by 0 bases and J by 1 base, with 9 bases between them. Germline-derived CDR1 and CDR2 are MNHNS and SASEGT. The CDR3 sequence is 15 residues long. CDR3 nucleotides: TGTGCCAGCAGTGAAGCAGCCTGGGGGAACACTGAAGCTTTCTTT. It specifies CASSEAAWGNTEAFF.